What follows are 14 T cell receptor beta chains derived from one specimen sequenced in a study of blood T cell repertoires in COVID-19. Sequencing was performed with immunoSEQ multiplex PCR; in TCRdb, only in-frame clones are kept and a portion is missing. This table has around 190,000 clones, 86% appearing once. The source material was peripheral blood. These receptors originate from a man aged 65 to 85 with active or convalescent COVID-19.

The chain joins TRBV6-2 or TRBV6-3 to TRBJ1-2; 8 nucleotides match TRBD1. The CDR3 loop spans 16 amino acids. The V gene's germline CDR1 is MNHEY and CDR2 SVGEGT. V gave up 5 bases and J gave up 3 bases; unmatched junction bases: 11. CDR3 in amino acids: CASSTERTGRHYGYTF. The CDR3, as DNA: TGTGCCAGCAGTACGGAACGGACAGGGAGGCACTATGGCTACACCTTC.

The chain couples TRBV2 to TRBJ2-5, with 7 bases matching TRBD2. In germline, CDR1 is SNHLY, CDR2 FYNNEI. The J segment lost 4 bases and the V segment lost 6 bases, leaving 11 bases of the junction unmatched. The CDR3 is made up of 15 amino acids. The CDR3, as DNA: TGTGCCAGCAGCCCCGGGCTCTCGGGGGGAGAGACCCAGTACTTC. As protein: CASSPGLSGGETQYF.

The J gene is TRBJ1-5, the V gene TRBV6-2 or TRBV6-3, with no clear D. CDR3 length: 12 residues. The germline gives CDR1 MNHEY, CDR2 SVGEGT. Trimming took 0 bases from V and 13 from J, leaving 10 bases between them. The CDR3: CASSYSNILQHF. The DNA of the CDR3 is TGTGCCAGCAGTTACTCCAATATACTACAGCATTTT.

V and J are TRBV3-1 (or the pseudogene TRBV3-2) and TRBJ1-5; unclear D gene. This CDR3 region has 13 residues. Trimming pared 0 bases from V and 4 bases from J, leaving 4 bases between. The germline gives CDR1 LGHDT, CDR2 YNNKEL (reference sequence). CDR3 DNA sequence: TGTGCCAGCAGCCAAGAACAGAATCAGCCCCAGCATTTT. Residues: CASSQEQNQPQHF.

The CDR3 DNA follows: TGCGCCAGCAGCTTGAGTGCTCTAGCTAACTATGGCTACACCTTC. This sequence encodes CASSLSALANYGYTF. J is TRBJ1-2 and V is TRBV5-1; no clear D. The CDR3 spans 15 residues. V was trimmed by 1 base and J by 0 bases, leaving 10 bases between them. Germline V gene data show CDR1 as SGHRS and CDR2 as YFSETQ. Combining the CDR3 with reference TRBV5-1 and TRBJ1-2 gives the whole variable domain KAGVTQTPRYLIKTRGQQVTLSCSPISGHRSVSWYQQTPGQGLQFLFEYFSETQRNKGNFPGRFSGRQFSNSRSEMNVSTLELGDSALYLCASSLSALANYGYTFGSGTRLTVV.

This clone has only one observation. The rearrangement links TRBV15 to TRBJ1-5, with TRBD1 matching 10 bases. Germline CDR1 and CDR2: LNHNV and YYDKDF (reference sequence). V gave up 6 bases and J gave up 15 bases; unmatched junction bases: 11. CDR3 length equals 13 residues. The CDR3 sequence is CATSLVRQGARHF. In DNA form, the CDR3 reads TGTGCCACCAGTTTAGTGAGACAGGGGGCGAGGCATTTT.

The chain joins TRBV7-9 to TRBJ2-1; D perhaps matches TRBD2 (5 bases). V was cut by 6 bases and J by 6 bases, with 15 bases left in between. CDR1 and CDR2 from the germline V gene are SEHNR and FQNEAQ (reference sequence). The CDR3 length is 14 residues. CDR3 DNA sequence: TGTGCCAGCAGTAAACTAGATTTCTTCAATGAGCAGTTCTTC. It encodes CASSKLDFFNEQFF.

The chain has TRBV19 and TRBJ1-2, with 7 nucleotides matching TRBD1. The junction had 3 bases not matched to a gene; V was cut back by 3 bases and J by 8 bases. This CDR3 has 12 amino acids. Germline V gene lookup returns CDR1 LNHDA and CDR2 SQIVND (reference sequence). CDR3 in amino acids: CASSIQGGGYTF. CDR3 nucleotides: TGTGCCAGTAGTATCCAGGGGGGCGGCTACACCTTC. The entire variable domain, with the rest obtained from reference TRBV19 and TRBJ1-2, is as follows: DGGITQSPKYLFRKEGQNVTLSCEQNLNHDAMYWYRQDPGQGLRLIYYSQIVNDFQKGDIAEGYSVSREKKESFPLTVTSAQKNPTAFYLCASSIQGGGYTFGSGTRLTVV.

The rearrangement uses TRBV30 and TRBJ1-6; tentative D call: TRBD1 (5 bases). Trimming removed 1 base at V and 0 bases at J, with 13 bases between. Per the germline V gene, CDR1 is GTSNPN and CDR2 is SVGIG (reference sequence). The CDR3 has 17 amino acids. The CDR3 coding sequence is TGTGCCTGGAGTGAGAACAGGCTTAGCTCCTATAATTCACCCCTCCACTTT. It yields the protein CAWSENRLSSYNSPLHF.

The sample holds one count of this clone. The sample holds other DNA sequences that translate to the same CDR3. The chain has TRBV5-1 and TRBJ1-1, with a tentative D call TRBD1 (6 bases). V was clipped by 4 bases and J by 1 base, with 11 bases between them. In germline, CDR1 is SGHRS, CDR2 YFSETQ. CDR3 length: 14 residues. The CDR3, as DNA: TGCGCCAGCAGCCCCCGGACAGCGAACACTGAAGCTTTCTTT. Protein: CASSPRTANTEAFF.

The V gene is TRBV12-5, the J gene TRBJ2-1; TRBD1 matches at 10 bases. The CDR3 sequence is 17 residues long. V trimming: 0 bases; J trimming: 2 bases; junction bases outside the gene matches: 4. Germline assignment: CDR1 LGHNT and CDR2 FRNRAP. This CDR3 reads CASGLVRTGGTYNEQFF. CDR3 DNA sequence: TGTGCTAGTGGTTTGGTAAGGACAGGGGGAACCTACAATGAGCAGTTCTTC.

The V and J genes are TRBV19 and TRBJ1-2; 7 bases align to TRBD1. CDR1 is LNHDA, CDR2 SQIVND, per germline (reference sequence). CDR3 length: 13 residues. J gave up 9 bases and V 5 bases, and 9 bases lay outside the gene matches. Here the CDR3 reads CASSPGQSFSYTF. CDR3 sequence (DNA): TGTGCCAGTAGTCCGGGACAGTCTTTTAGCTACACCTTC. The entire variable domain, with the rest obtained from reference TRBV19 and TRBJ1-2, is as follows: DGGITQSPKYLFRKEGQNVTLSCEQNLNHDAMYWYRQDPGQGLRLIYYSQIVNDFQKGDIAEGYSVSREKKESFPLTVTSAQKNPTAFYLCASSPGQSFSYTFGSGTRLTVV.

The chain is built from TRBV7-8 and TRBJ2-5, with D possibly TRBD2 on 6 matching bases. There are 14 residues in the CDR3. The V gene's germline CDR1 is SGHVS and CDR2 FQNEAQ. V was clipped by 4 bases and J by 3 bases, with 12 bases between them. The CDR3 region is CASSSPGLEETQYF. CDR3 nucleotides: TGTGCCAGCAGCTCACCGGGACTCGAAGAGACCCAGTACTTC. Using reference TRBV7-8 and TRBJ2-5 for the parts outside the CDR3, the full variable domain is GAGVSQSPRYKVAKRGQDVALRCDPISGHVSLFWYQQALGQGPEFLTYFQNEAQLDKSGLPSDRFFAERPEGSVSTLKIQRTQQEDSAVYLCASSSPGLEETQYFGPGTRLLVL.

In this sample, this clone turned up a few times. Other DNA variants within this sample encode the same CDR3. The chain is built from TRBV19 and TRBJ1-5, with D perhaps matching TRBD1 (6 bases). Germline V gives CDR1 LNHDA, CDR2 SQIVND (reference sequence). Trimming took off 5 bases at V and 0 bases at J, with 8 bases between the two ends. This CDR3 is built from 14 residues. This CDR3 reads CASSGQYSNQPQHF. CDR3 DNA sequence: TGTGCCAGTAGTGGACAGTATAGCAATCAGCCCCAGCATTTT.